The T cell receptor (beta chain) described here comes from a study of T cell repertoires in cytomegalovirus infection. TCRdb re-called the reads through MiXCR, storing one row per CDR3 protein. Of about 360,000 distinct CDR3 sequences in the sample, around a sixth are singletons; the top ten hold around 10%. This CDR3 comprises 13 residues. V lost 10 bases to trimming and J lost 11 bases, with 18 bases between them. This clonotype was picked up many times. The sequenced sample consisted of PBMCs. The sequence was obtained from a human donor in good health (CMV status not recorded). Some clones in this sample may be carry-over from other donors' samples. J is TRBJ1-6 and V is TRBV12-3 or TRBV12-4; D possibly corresponds to TRBD1 (6 bases). The CDR3 loop is CATGWTAKAPLHF. CDR3 coding DNA: TGTGCCACTGGATGGACAGCTAAAGCACCCCTCCACTTT.